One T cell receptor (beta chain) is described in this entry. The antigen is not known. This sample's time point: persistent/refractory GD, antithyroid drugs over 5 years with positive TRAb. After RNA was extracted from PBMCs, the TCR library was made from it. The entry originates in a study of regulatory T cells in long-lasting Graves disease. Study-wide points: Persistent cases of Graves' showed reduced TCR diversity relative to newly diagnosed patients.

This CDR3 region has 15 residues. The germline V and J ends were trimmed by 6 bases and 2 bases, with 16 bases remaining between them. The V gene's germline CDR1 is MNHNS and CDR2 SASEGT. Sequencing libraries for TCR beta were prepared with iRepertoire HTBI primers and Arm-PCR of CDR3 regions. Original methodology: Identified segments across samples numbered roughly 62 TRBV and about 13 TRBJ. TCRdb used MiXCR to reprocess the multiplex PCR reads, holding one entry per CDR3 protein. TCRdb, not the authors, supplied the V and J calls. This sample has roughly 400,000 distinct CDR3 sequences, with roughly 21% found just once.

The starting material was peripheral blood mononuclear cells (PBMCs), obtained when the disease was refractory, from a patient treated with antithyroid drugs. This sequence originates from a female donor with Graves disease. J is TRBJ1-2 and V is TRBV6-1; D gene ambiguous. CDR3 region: CASRQAPGPNYGYTF. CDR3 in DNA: TGTGCCAGCAGACAAGCTCCGGGTCCCAACTATGGCTACACCTTC.